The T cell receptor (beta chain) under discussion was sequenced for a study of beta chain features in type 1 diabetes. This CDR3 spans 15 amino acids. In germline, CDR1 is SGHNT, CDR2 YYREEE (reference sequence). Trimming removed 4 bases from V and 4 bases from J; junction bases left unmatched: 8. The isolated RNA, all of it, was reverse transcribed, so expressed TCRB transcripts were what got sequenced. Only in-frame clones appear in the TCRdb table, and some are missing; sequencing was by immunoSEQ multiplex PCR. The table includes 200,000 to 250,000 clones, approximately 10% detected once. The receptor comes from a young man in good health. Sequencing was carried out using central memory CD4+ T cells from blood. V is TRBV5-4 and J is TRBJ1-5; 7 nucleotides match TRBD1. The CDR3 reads CASSQDLQGNQPQHF. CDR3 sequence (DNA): TGTGCCAGCAGCCAAGATTTACAGGGGAATCAGCCCCAGCATTTT. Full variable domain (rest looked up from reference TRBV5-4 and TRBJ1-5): ETGVTQSPTHLIKTRGQQVTLRCSSQSGHNTVSWYQQALGQGPQFIFQYYREEENGRGNFPPRFSGLQFPNYSSELNVNALELDDSALYLCASSQDLQGNQPQHFGDGTRLSIL.